The 25 T cell receptor beta chains below all came from one sample that was sequenced in a study of blood T cell repertoires in COVID-19. Clones were sequenced by immunoSEQ multiplex PCR, and TCRdb holds only the in-frame ones, with some missing. The sample includes some 150,000 clones, 86% seen only once; the top ten take 10% to 11%. Sequenced input: peripheral blood. These receptors originate from a woman between 55 and 75 years old with COVID-19, enrolled during active disease.

This clone was counted once. This CDR3 reads CASTQFGGDYNEQFF. In nucleotides, the CDR3 is TGTGCCAGCACCCAATTTGGCGGGGACTACAATGAGCAGTTCTTC. V is TRBV6-6 and J is TRBJ2-1; D may be TRBD2 (6 bases). The CDR3 covers 15 residues. CDR1 is MNHNY, CDR2 SVGAGI, per germline (reference sequence). Between the trimmed V and J ends, which lost 7 bases and 3 bases, there was a span of 16 bases.

This clone was counted between two and nine times. V gene TRBV2 combines with J gene TRBJ1-5; 7 bases fit TRBD1. The CDR3 is 14 residues long. V was pared by 7 bases and J by 2 bases, with 5 bases of the junction left unmatched. CDR1 is SNHLY and CDR2 is FYNNEI in the germline V gene. The CDR3: CASKRDSRNQPQHF. The CDR3 DNA follows: TGTGCCAGCAAGAGGGACAGCCGCAATCAGCCCCAGCATTTT.

The rearrangement links TRBV7-2 to TRBJ2-7, with TRBD2 matching 8 bases. The V gene end was trimmed by 6 bases and the J gene end by 3 bases; junction bases not matched to a gene: 10. There are 15 residues in the CDR3. Germline loops: CDR1 SGHTA, CDR2 FQGNSA. The CDR3 nucleotides read TGTGCCAGCAGACGATCCCCCGGGGGGGACTACGAGCAGTACTTC. It codes for CASRRSPGGDYEQYF.

This clone was picked up a small number of times. The sample carries other DNA sequences with the same CDR3. CDR3 nucleotide sequence: TGTGCCAGCAGCTTAGCCGGGGGAAGCACAGATACGCAGTATTTT. Translating gives CASSLAGGSTDTQYF. The genes are TRBV7-3 and TRBJ2-3; tentatively, D is TRBD2 (6 bases). The germline V gene encodes CDR1 SGHTA and CDR2 FQGTGA. V was trimmed by 2 bases and J by 0 bases, leaving 9 bases between them. The CDR3 sequence is 15 residues long.

This chain uses TRBV7-9 with TRBJ1-2; the D gene is possibly TRBD1 (5 bases). The germline gives CDR1 SEHNR, CDR2 FQNEAQ (reference sequence). The CDR3 runs 14 residues. With 5 bases removed from V and 3 bases from J, the gap between germline ends came to 13 bases. CDR3 residues: CASSPTGVHYGYTF. The DNA of the CDR3 is TGTGCCAGCAGCCCAACAGGAGTCCACTATGGCTACACCTTC.

The chain couples TRBV11-3 to TRBJ2-2; TRBD2 is a possible D gene (7 bases). CDR3 length: 19 residues. Germline lookup yields CDR1 SGHNT and CDR2 YENEEA. Trimming shortened V by 1 base and J by 3 bases, and 21 bases separated the two germline ends. CDR3 sequence reads: CASSLATRGDWGHTGELFF. CDR3 nucleotides: TGTGCCAGCAGCTTAGCCACCCGGGGGGATTGGGGGCACACCGGGGAGCTGTTTTTT.

This clone was found a few times. This sequence joins TRBV6-2 or TRBV6-3 and TRBJ2-7; 9 nucleotides agree with TRBD2. With 0 bases clipped from V and 3 bases from J, the junction kept 3 bases outside the gene matches. Germline V gene data show CDR1 as MNHEY and CDR2 as SVGEGT. CDR3 size: 15 residues. CDR3 sequence (DNA): TGTGCCAGCAGTTACTCGGGTAGCGGGAGCTACGAGCAGTACTTC. It codes for CASSYSGSGSYEQYF.

The chain uses TRBV28 and TRBJ2-5, with TRBD2 matching over 7 bases. The CDR3 extends over 14 amino acids. After removal of 10 bases from V and 4 bases from J, the junction contained 12 bases not matched to a gene. Germline V gives CDR1 MDHEN, CDR2 SYDVKM. In DNA, the CDR3 is TGTGCCACCCGAGGAGCGGGATCCAGAGAGACCCAGTACTTC. It specifies CATRGAGSRETQYF.

The genes are TRBV4-3 and TRBJ1-1; 7 bases are shared with TRBD1. The junction had 16 bases not matched to a gene; V was cut back by 4 bases and J by 5 bases. Germline CDR1 is LGHNA and CDR2 is YSLEER. The CDR3 is 17 residues long. The CDR3 DNA sequence: TGCGCCAGCAGCCGCAGGGAGGCAGACAGGGTAAAAACTGAAGCTTTCTTT. Translated, it gives CASSRREADRVKTEAFF.

Points on this clone: Other DNA variants within this sample encode the same CDR3. This chain links TRBV24-1 with TRBJ1-1; maybe TRBD1 (5 bases). This CDR3 has 13 residues. V was trimmed by 6 bases and J by 5 bases, leaving 12 bases between them. Germline V gives CDR1 KGHDR, CDR2 SFDVKD. Written as DNA, the CDR3 is TGTGCCACCAGTAGGGGCTTGGGTACTGAAGCTTTCTTT. Amino acid sequence: CATSRGLGTEAFF.

The chain couples TRBV28 to TRBJ1-3; D gene uncertain. Trimming took off 3 bases at V and 4 bases at J, with 13 bases between the two ends. The V gene's germline CDR1 is MDHEN and CDR2 SYDVKM. The CDR3 spans 15 residues. For the CDR3, the DNA is TGTGCCAGCAGTTTCGGTGAGGTTTCGGGAAACACCATATATTTT. This sequence encodes CASSFGEVSGNTIYF.

This chain links TRBV19 with TRBJ1-1, with 7 positions matching TRBD1. The germline V gene has CDR1 LNHDA and CDR2 SQIVND (reference sequence). This CDR3 has 14 amino acids. V dropped 5 bases and J dropped 5; count of bases not matched to a gene: 8. This CDR3 is CASSPSTGRTEAFF. The DNA of the CDR3 is TGTGCCAGTAGTCCGTCGACAGGGAGGACTGAAGCTTTCTTT.

This chain links TRBV4-3 with TRBJ1-2; possible D gene TRBD1, 5 bases. V was clipped by 0 bases and J by 4 bases, with 12 bases between them. Germline V lookup: CDR1 LGHNA, CDR2 YSLEER. CDR3 length equals 15 residues. The DNA for the CDR3 is TGCGCCAGCAGCCAAGAGATGGGGCGAGTCTATGGCTACACCTTC. Translated, it gives CASSQEMGRVYGYTF.

DNA for the CDR3: TGTGCCAGCAGTTACATCGGGAGCGGCGAGCAGTACTTC. Translating gives CASSYIGSGEQYF. The chain is built from TRBV6-2 or TRBV6-3 and TRBJ2-7; tentative D call: TRBD2 (6 bases). The length of the CDR3 is 13 residues. CDR1 is MNHEY and CDR2 is SVGEGT in the germline V gene. With 2 bases removed from V and 6 bases from J, the gap between germline ends came to 11 bases.

This CDR3 reads CASSPDWNLMSGEQYF. The CDR3 DNA sequence: TGTGCCAGCAGCCCCGATTGGAATCTTATGTCGGGCGAGCAGTACTTC. The chain uses TRBV5-4 and TRBJ2-7; no clear D gene. Germline CDR1 reads SGHNT; CDR2 reads YYREEE (reference sequence). V was trimmed by 4 bases and J by 6 bases, leaving 23 bases between them. The length of the CDR3 is 16 residues.

V usage is TRBV30 and J usage is TRBJ2-1, with 7 positions matching TRBD2. The V gene's germline CDR1 is GTSNPN and CDR2 SVGIG (reference sequence). This CDR3 contains 15 residues. V shed 3 bases and J 1 base; nucleotides not matched to a gene: 6. The CDR3 nucleotides are TGTGCCTGGAGGGGGCGGGAGAAGTCCTACAATGAGCAGTTCTTC. Amino acids: CAWRGREKSYNEQFF.

V usage is TRBV30 and J usage is TRBJ1-2, with a possible D match to TRBD1 (6 bases). Germline CDR1 is GTSNPN and CDR2 is SVGIG (reference sequence). This CDR3 comprises 13 residues. Trimming took 0 bases from V and 5 from J, leaving 10 bases between them. CDR3 protein: CAWSVSGVYGYTF. As DNA, the CDR3 is TGTGCCTGGAGTGTTTCAGGGGTTTATGGCTACACCTTC.

The genes are TRBV19 and TRBJ2-2; TRBD2 agrees at 14 bases. Germline CDR1 LNHDA, CDR2 SQIVND (reference sequence). V lost 7 bases, J lost 5 bases, and 12 bases stayed unmatched. There are 18 residues in the CDR3. The CDR3 DNA sequence: TGTGCCAGTATAAGTCGGGGACTAGCGGGAGAACGAACCGGGGAGCTGTTTTTT. This codes for CASISRGLAGERTGELFF.

Only one count was recorded for this clone. The genes are TRBV28 and TRBJ2-7; D is unclear. The germline gives CDR1 MDHEN, CDR2 SYDVKM. This CDR3 has 17 amino acids. Trimming took off 6 bases at V and 2 bases at J, with 23 bases between the two ends. For the CDR3, the DNA is TGTGCCAGCAGCCTCCCATTCAGTCTAGTCATTCCCTACGAGCAGTACTTC. Its translation: CASSLPFSLVIPYEQYF.

The chain is built from TRBV30 and TRBJ2-7; D is possibly TRBD2 (6 bases). The CDR3 length is 13 residues. Germline V lookup: CDR1 GTSNPN, CDR2 SVGIG (reference sequence). The V and J ends lost 1 base and 8 bases respectively, with 15 bases between them. CDR3 sequence reads: CAWSEVRDSKQYF. The CDR3, as DNA: TGTGCCTGGAGTGAGGTCCGGGACTCTAAGCAGTACTTC.

The rearrangement links TRBV19 to TRBJ2-1; a possible D gene is TRBD1 (6 bases). CDR3 length: 15 residues. Germline CDR1 reads LNHDA; CDR2 reads SQIVND (reference sequence). V was shortened by 7 bases and J by 6 bases, with 19 bases between the two germline ends. CDR3 DNA: TGTGCCAGTAAGGGGCACAGGGCTATCCTCAATGAGCAGTTCTTC. Its translation is CASKGHRAILNEQFF.

Regarding this clone: The same CDR3 also results from other DNA sequences found in this sample. The chain joins TRBV18 to TRBJ2-5; no firm D call. Germline V CDR1 and CDR2: KGHSH, LQKENI. The germline V and J ends were trimmed by 3 bases and 5 bases, with 7 bases remaining between them. This CDR3 contains 12 residues. CDR3 sequence (DNA): TGTGCCAGCTCACCGACTGGCGAGACCCAGTACTTC. Translated: CASSPTGETQYF.

The chain is built from TRBV9 and TRBJ1-2; D is uncertain. Germline CDR1 SGDLS, CDR2 YYNGEE. Trimming took 3 bases from V and 3 from J, leaving 18 bases between them. The CDR3 consists of 16 residues. The CDR3 bases are TGTGCCAGCAGCGAGGGCCGGCGGGAGGTCGACTATGGCTACACCTTC. Its translation: CASSEGRREVDYGYTF.

This chain uses TRBV10-3 with TRBJ1-5, with D unclear. The V gene lost 4 bases and the J gene lost 2 bases, with 9 bases spanning the gap. CDR1 is ENHRY, CDR2 SYGVKD, per germline. The CDR3 is made up of 14 amino acids. DNA for the CDR3: TGTGCCATCAGTGCGGGGATGGGCAATCAGCCCCAGCATTTT. Amino acid sequence: CAISAGMGNQPQHF.

The chain recombines TRBV10-3 with TRBJ2-2; 8 bases are shared with TRBD2. Losses at the gene ends were 4 bases for V and 8 bases for J; bases not matched to a gene: 6. CDR1 and CDR2 (germline): ENHRY, SYGVKD. The CDR3 covers 14 residues. In nucleotides, the CDR3 is TGTGCCATCAGTGCAGGGACTAGAGAGGGGGAGCTGTTTTTT. Its protein is CAISAGTREGELFF.